A selection of T cell receptor beta chains follows, all from one sample in a study of shared T cell receptors in the human thymus. TCRdb's copy holds only in-frame clones and misses some; the assay was immunoSEQ multiplex PCR. The table has 550,000 to 800,000 clones, 70% to 90% seen once. These data were also reused for a study on human thymus T cells.

The sample comprised thymocytes. Every receptor here comes from a girl under two years old with a congenital heart defect. Both conserved end residues are part of each CDR3. The D gene is left open where the match is weak. Part of the rows lack a size; the others show once, few, many or a class for expanded clones.

V gene	J gene	D gene	clone size	CDR3 protein	CDR3 DNA
TRBV19	TRBJ2-3	.	once	CASSIAWRRGARTDTQYF	TGTGCCAGTAGTATCGCGTGGCGACGGGGGGCTAGGACAGATACGCAGTATTTT
TRBV4-3	TRBJ2-1	.	.	CASSQDYRPIYNEQFF	TGCGCCAGCAGCCAAGACTACAGGCCTATCTACAATGAGCAGTTCTTC
TRBV10-3	TRBJ2-7	.	.	CAISLGLSYEQYF	TGTGCCATCAGTCTGGGACTTTCCTACGAGCAGTACTTC
TRBV5-8	TRBJ2-3	.	.	CASSRPVRSWEYPRTDTQYF	TGTGCCAGCAGCCGCCCGGTACGAAGTTGGGAGTACCCACGCACAGATACGCAGTATTTT
TRBV15	TRBJ2-1	TRBD1	.	CATKQGARLYNEQFF	TGTGCCACCAAACAGGGGGCGCGCCTCTACAATGAGCAGTTCTTC
TRBV28	TRBJ1-2	TRBD1	.	CASSLLGRDRGGGGYTF	TGTGCCAGCAGTTTATTAGGGCGGGACAGGGGAGGTGGTGGCTACACCTTC
TRBV10-2	TRBJ1-5	.	.	CASRETEPNQPQHF	TGCGCCAGCAGGGAGACAGAGCCCAATCAGCCCCAGCATTTT
TRBV1	TRBJ2-1	.	.	CTSSQDLATRWRFYYNEQFF	TGCACCAGCAGCCAAGATCTCGCGACTAGGTGGCGGTTCTACTACAATGAGCAGTTCTTC
TRBV2	TRBJ1-2	.	.	CASSTRIGNYGYTF	TGTGCCAGCAGTACCAGGATTGGGAACTATGGCTACACCTTC
TRBV19	TRBJ1-4	TRBD1	few	CASRGDSRIKLFF	TGTGCCAGTAGGGGGGACAGTCGTATTAAACTGTTTTTT
TRBV9	TRBJ1-2	.	.	CASSPRSGDKIPVYGYTF	TGTGCCAGCAGCCCACGTTCGGGGGATAAGATACCTGTCTATGGCTACACCTTC
TRBV6-5	TRBJ2-7	.	.	CASSHVGGIYEQYF	TGTGCCAGCAGCCACGTTGGGGGGATCTACGAGCAGTACTTC
TRBV4-1	TRBJ1-1	.	.	CASSQGEQGSDEAFF	TGCGCCAGCAGCCAAGGGGAACAGGGATCAGATGAAGCTTTCTTT
TRBV10-3	TRBJ2-1	.	.	CAISESKEGRSYNEQFF	TGTGCCATCAGTGAGTCAAAGGAGGGACGATCGTACAATGAGCAGTTCTTC
TRBV5-1	TRBJ1-1	.	.	CASSTDRWTEAFF	TGCGCCAGCAGCACAGACAGGTGGACGGAAGCTTTCTTT
TRBV29-1	TRBJ1-2	.	.	CSVEWGGNYGYTF	TGCAGCGTTGAATGGGGGGGAAACTATGGCTACACCTTC
TRBV11-2	TRBJ1-2	TRBD1	.	CASSLVVADRVVGYTF	TGTGCCAGCAGCTTAGTCGTTGCGGACAGGGTGGTGGGCTACACCTTC
TRBV9	TRBJ2-7	.	.	CASSVGDSPYEQYF	TGTGCCAGCAGCGTAGGAGACTCCCCCTACGAGCAGTACTTC
TRBV6-5	TRBJ1-1	.	.	CASSYIWRSMNTEAFF	TGTGCCAGCAGTTATATTTGGCGGAGCATGAACACTGAAGCTTTCTTT
TRBV28	TRBJ1-1	.	.	CASRTGSNTEAFF	TGTGCCAGCCGAACAGGGTCGAACACTGAAGCTTTCTTT